This T cell receptor (beta chain) was recovered during a study of identical twins. This CDR3 has 13 amino acids. Germline CDR1 and CDR2: DFQATT and SNEGSKA (reference sequence). V was pared by 2 bases and J by 5 bases, with 11 bases between. One entry per CDR3 protein results from TCRdb running MiXCR on the 5' RACE reads. Here the sample spans around 690,000 distinct CDR3 sequences, about 20% being singletons. This sample was shared with a second study, whose subject was T cells expressing NK-cell markers. As that study records: Sequenced donors, eight in total, included seven who were HCMV-seropositive and one who was seronegative.

The sequenced sample consisted of PBMCs. The chain has TRBV20-1 and TRBJ2-3; D uncertain. This TCR was recovered from a woman aged 18-30 years in good health. This CDR3 is CSARNTMRDTQYF. Written as DNA, the CDR3 is TGCAGTGCTAGAAATACCATGAGAGATACGCAGTATTTT.